The following is a T cell receptor beta chain sequence with its context. No antigen is known for it. The data derive from a study of shared clonotypes between healthy human individuals. Study details: Three CD4 naive, three CD4 memory, two CD8 naive and one CD8 memory plate were used per donor. Regarding the study as a whole: Sorted-subset samples were not fully sequenced, rarefaction indicated. Shared across four donors were around 5% of the naive CD4 clonotypes.

The ends lost 1 base at V and 11 bases at J; junction bases unmatched: 6. The CDR3 is made up of 13 amino acids. Per germline, CDR1 SGHDN and CDR2 FVKESK. The protocol was immunoSEQ multiplex PCR, while the TCRdb copy is restricted to in-frame clones and leaves out a portion. The data show almost 700,000 clones, 92% seen once. Naive CD8 cells, CD45RO-negative and positively selected for CCR7, excluded terminally differentiated effector memory CD45RA+ cells. HIV-negative, healthy adults without recent acute infections or vaccinations were the donors. The genes are TRBV14 and TRBJ2-5, with 8 bases aligning to TRBD2. Sequences were obtained from naive CD8+ T cells sorted from blood. The clonotype comes from a man aged 30-40 years in good health. The CDR3 DNA follows: TGTGCCAGCAGCCAAGTCCACGGGGGGGAGCAGTACTTC. Translated, it gives CASSQVHGGEQYF.